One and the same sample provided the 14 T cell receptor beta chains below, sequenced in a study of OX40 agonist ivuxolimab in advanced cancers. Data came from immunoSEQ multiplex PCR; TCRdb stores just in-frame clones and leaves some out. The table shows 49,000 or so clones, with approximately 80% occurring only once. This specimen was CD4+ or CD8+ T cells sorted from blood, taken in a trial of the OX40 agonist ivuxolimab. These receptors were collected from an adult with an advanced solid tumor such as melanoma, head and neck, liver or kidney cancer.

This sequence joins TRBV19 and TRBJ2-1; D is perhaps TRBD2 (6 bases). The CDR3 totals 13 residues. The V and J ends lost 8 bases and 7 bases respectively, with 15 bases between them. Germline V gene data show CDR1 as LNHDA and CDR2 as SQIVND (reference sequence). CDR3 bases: TGTGCCAGTGGGGGAGGAATACGTAATGAGCAGTTCTTC. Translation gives CASGGGIRNEQFF.

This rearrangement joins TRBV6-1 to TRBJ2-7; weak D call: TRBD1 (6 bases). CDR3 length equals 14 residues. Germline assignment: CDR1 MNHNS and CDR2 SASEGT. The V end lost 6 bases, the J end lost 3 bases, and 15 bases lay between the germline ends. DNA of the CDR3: TGTGCCAGCAGCCTTTATACAGGGAACTACGAGCAGTACTTC. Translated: CASSLYTGNYEQYF.

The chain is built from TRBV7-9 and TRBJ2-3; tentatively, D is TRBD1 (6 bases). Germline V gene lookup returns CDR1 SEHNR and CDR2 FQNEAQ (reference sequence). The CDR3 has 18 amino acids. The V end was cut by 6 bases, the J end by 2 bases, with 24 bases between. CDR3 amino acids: CASSTSRPGHPPTDTQYF. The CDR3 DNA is TGTGCCAGCAGTACCAGTCGTCCGGGACACCCCCCCACAGATACGCAGTATTTT.

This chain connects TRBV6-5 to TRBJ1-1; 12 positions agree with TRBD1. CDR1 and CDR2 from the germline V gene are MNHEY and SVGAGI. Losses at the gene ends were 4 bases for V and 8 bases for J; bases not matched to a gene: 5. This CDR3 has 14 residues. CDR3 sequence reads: CASSLGQGAWEAFF. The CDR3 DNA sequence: TGTGCCAGCAGTTTGGGACAGGGGGCCTGGGAAGCTTTCTTT.

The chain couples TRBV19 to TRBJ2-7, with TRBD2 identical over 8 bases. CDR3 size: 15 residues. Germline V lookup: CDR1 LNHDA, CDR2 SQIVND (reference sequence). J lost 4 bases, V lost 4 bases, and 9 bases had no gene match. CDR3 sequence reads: CASSRGAGVAYEQYF. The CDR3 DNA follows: TGTGCCAGTAGTAGGGGAGCGGGAGTGGCGTACGAGCAGTACTTC.

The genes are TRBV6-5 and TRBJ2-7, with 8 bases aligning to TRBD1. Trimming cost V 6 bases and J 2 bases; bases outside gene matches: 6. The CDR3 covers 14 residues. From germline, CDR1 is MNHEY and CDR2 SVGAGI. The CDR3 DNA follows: TGTGCCAGCAGCCCATTCAGGGGGCCCTACGAGCAGTACTTC. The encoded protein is CASSPFRGPYEQYF.

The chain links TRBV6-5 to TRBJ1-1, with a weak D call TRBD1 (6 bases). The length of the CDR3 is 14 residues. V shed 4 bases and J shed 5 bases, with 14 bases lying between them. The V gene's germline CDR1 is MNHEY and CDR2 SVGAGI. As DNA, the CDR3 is TGTGCCAGCAGTTGGGACAACTCCGCTACTGAAGCTTTCTTT. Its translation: CASSWDNSATEAFF.

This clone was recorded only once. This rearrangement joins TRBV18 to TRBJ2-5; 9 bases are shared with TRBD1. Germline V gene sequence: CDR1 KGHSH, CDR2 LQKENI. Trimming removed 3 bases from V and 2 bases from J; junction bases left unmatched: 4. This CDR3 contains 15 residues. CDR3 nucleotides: TGTGCCAGCTCACCTATGGGACAGGGACAAGAGACCCAGTACTTC. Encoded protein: CASSPMGQGQETQYF.

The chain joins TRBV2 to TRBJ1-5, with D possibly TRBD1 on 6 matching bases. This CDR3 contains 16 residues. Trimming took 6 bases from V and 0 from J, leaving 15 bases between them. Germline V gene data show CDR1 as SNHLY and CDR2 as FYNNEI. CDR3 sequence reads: CASRYIGQNSNQPQHF. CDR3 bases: TGTGCCAGCAGATACATCGGACAGAATAGCAATCAGCCCCAGCATTTT.

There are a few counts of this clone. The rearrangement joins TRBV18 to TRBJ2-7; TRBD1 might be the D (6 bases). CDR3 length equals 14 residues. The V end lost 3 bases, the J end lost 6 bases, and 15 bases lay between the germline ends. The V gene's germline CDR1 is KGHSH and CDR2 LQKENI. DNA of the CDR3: TGTGCCAGCTCACCTGAGCAGGGACATATCGAGCAGTACTTC. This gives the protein CASSPEQGHIEQYF.

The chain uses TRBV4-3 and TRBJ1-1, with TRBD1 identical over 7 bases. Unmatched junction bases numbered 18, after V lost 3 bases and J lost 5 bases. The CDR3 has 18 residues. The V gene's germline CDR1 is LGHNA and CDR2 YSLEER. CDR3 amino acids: CASSHPGGSVGDETEAFF. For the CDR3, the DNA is TGCGCCAGCAGCCATCCAGGGGGTAGCGTTGGGGATGAGACTGAAGCTTTCTTT.

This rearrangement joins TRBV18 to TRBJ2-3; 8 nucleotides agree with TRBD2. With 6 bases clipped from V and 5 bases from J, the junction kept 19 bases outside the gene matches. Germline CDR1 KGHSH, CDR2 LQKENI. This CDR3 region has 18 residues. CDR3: CASSPPGGAGAFGDTQYF. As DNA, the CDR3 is TGTGCCAGCTCCCCCCCCGGTGGAGCGGGGGCTTTCGGAGATACGCAGTATTTT.

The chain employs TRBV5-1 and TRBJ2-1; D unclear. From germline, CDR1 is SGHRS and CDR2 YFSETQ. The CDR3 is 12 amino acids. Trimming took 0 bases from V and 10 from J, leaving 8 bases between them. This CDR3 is CASSLGKVEQFF. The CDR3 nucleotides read TGCGCCAGCAGCTTGGGAAAAGTGGAGCAGTTCTTC.

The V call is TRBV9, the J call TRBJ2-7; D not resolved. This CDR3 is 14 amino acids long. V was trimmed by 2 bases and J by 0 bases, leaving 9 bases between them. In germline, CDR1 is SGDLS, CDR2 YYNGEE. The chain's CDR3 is CASSVNPSSYEQYF. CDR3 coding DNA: TGTGCCAGCAGCGTGAACCCTAGCTCCTACGAGCAGTACTTC.